The clone carrying this T cell receptor beta chain was observed a few times. Assay: immunoSEQ multiplex PCR; the TCRdb copy retains only in-frame clones and omits some. Here the sample spans roughly 14,000 clones, approximately 88% being singletons. These data belong to a study of blood T cell repertoires in COVID-19. This CDR3 comprises 15 residues. The V and J ends lost 2 bases and 5 bases respectively, with 16 bases between them. Germline-derived CDR1 and CDR2 are SGHKS and YYEKEE (reference sequence). J is TRBJ2-5 and V is TRBV5-5; D gene uncertain. The clonotype originates from a human donor in a cohort sampled during active COVID-19. What was sequenced was peripheral blood. In nucleotides, the CDR3 is TGTGCCAGCAGCTTCGACAATCCCGATCGTGAGACCCAGTACTTC. It is translated as CASSFDNPDRETQYF.